This section outlines one TCR beta chain sequence together with its context. These data belong to a study of blood T cells in healthy people across ages. Germline lookup yields CDR1 ENHRY and CDR2 SYGVKD. V lost 4 bases and J lost 2, with 9 bases in between. The CDR3 consists of 13 residues. Sample-barcoded 5' priming and a J-beta primer mix drove a second PCR of roughly 7 to 11 cycles. TCRdb passed the 5' RACE reads through MiXCR, listing each CDR3 protein once. The table lists about 770,000 distinct CDR3 sequences, 44% of them singletons. Sample: blood. The rearrangement uses TRBV10-3 and TRBJ2-7; D is unclear. This sequence originates from a man aged 60-69 years in good health. Here the CDR3 reads CAISVSDPYEQYF. The CDR3 bases are TGTGCCATCAGTGTGAGCGACCCCTACGAGCAGTACTTC.